This TCR beta chain emerged from a study of breast tumors, draining lymph nodes, adjacent tissues. Points from the study as a whole: Tumor and nontumor repertoires were significantly more similar in luminal-like than in basal-like breast cancer. Data fit most tumor T cells coming from lymph node, expanding in tumor. Tumor repertoires ranked between lymph nodes and nontumor tissue in diversity, with V and J gene preferences.

Each CDR3 protein gets one entry after TCRdb re-called the multiplex PCR reads with MiXCR. The sample lists about 20,000 distinct CDR3 sequences; around 50% were seen once. The germline V gene has CDR1 SNHLY and CDR2 FYNNEI. Trimming pared 4 bases from V and 2 bases from J, leaving 8 bases between. The CDR3 is 13 residues long. In the case of this clonotype: The antigen is undetermined.

V gene TRBV2 combines with J gene TRBJ2-5; maybe TRBD1 (5 bases). Sequenced material: breast tumor tissue. The source of this sequence is a female donor with breast cancer. Some clones in this sample may be carry-over from other donors' samples. This chain's CDR3 is CASSGAGQETQYF. The CDR3 DNA reads TGTGCCAGCAGTGGGGCAGGGCAAGAGACCCAGTACTTC.